This is a list of T cell receptor beta chains from one sample in a study of CD8 T cells in ankylosing spondylitis. TCRdb reprocessed the 5' RACE reads via MiXCR and lists one record per CDR3 protein. The table shows a few hundred thousand distinct CDR3 sequences, with about 10% occurring only once. Sequences were obtained from blood, either unsorted or a sorted T cell fraction (not recorded which). The receptors here all came from a male donor with ankylosing spondylitis or in good health (not recorded which). Each CDR3 is given with its conserved first and last residue. D genes are given only for firm matches. Rows may omit the clone size; those that give it use once, few, many or a size class.

J,size,D,V,DNA,CDR3
TRBJ2-7,many,TRBD2,TRBV20-1,TGCAGTGCTGAACCGGGACTAGCGGGTCGAAGCTACGAGCAGTACTTC,CSAEPGLAGRSYEQYF
TRBJ2-7,few,.,TRBV3-1,TGTGCCAGCAGCCAACGGGGGCCCTCCTTCCAGTTATCTTACGAGCAGTACTTC,CASSQRGPSFQLSYEQYF
TRBJ2-1,many,TRBD2,TRBV20-1,TGCAGTGCCCGGGGACTAGCTCTAACCTACAATGAGCAGTTCTTC,CSARGLALTYNEQFF
TRBJ2-3,few,.,TRBV5-1,TGCGCCAGCAGCTTGGCGGGGGATCACACAGATACGCAGTATTTT,CASSLAGDHTDTQYF
TRBJ2-2,many,.,TRBV10-3,TGTGCCATCAGTGAGGACCAAACTACGAACACCGGGGAGCTGTTTTTT,CAISEDQTTNTGELFF
TRBJ2-7,.,.,TRBV28,TGTGCCAGCAGTCCCTTTCCACAGGGAGTCTACGAGCAGTACTTC,CASSPFPQGVYEQYF
TRBJ1-4,many,TRBD1,TRBV12-3/TRBV12-4,TGTGCCAGCAGGAGGCGGGCCGGGACAGTCAATGAAAAACTGTTTTTT,CASRRRAGTVNEKLFF
TRBJ1-1,many,.,TRBV20-1,TGCAGTGCTAGAGAGGGTGCGTCCGGTACTGAAGCTTTCTTT,CSAREGASGTEAFF
TRBJ1-4,many,.,TRBV4-1,TGCGCCAGCAGCACCTATGACTCGGTAAATGAAAAACTGTTTTTT,CASSTYDSVNEKLFF
TRBJ1-5,many,.,TRBV5-6,TGTGCCAGCAGCTTAGGGGTTTTTGGCAATCAGCCCCAGCATTTT,CASSLGVFGNQPQHF
TRBJ2-1,.,.,TRBV11-2,TGTGCCAGCAGCTTATGGGTCGCGGGACAGAGCGACAATGAGCAGTTCTTC,CASSLWVAGQSDNEQFF
TRBJ2-5,many,.,TRBV7-2,TGTGCCAGCAGCACGACTAGAAAAGAGACCCAGTACTTC,CASSTTRKETQYF
TRBJ1-2,many,TRBD1,TRBV27,TGTGCCAGCAGTTTGACAGGGCCTAACTATGGCTACACCTTC,CASSLTGPNYGYTF
TRBJ1-5,many,.,TRBV5-5,TGTGCCAGCAGCTTGGAGCAGGGATATCAGCCCCAGCATTTT,CASSLEQGYQPQHF
TRBJ1-5,many,.,TRBV28,TGTGCCACCAGTGCGCAGGGCTCCTATCAGCCCCAGCATTTT,CATSAQGSYQPQHF
TRBJ2-7,many,TRBD1,TRBV5-1,TGCGCCAGCAGCGGGGACAGATACGAGCAGTACTTC,CASSGDRYEQYF
TRBJ1-4,.,.,TRBV5-1,TGCGCCAGGTCTCCGGGACGCGGTGAAAAACTGTTTTTT,CARSPGRGEKLFF
TRBJ2-1,many,.,TRBV9,TGTGCCAGCAGCGAGGGGGTGGGTAGGAATGAGCAGTTCTTC,CASSEGVGRNEQFF
TRBJ1-1,many,.,TRBV24-1,TGTGCCACCAGTGGCTCGTGGGGCACTGAAGCTTTCTTT,CATSGSWGTEAFF
TRBJ2-3,few,TRBD2,TRBV7-6,TGTGCCAGCAGCCCGGTCGGCGGGGGGGGCTCGCGCACAGATACGCAGTATTTT,CASSPVGGGGSRTDTQYF
TRBJ2-4,many,.,TRBV5-1,TGCGCCAGCAGCTTGGGGTTAGCCAAAAACATTCAGTACTTC,CASSLGLAKNIQYF
TRBJ2-4,many,.,TRBV9,TGTGCCAGCAGCGTCCAAGGGGGGAGGCAGAACATTCAGTACTTC,CASSVQGGRQNIQYF
TRBJ1-2,many,TRBD1,TRBV7-9,TGTGCCAGCAGCCCTGGGGACAGGGATAATCTTGGCTACACCTTC,CASSPGDRDNLGYTF